This is a list of T cell receptor beta chains from one sample in a study of blood T cell repertoires in COVID-19. The data were produced by immunoSEQ multiplex PCR, yet TCRdb's version contains in-frame clones alone and is incomplete. This table holds some 93,000 clones, 86% found once. Sample: peripheral blood. Receptors originate from an elderly woman with acute or convalescent COVID-19. The CDR3 runs from the conserved cysteine through the conserved F or W. A D gene is named only where the DNA matches it firmly. Not all rows give a size; the values are once, few, many and, for expanded clones, a class.

d_call: .; j_call: TRBJ1-5; v_call: TRBV7-8; clone_size: .; cdr3_nt: TGTGCCAGCAGCTTGACAGCTTATCAGCCCCAGCATTTT; cdr3_aa: CASSLTAYQPQHF
d_call: .; j_call: TRBJ1-1; v_call: TRBV19; clone_size: few; cdr3_nt: TGTGCCAGTAGCGAAAGGGGCACTGAAGCTTTCTTT; cdr3_aa: CASSERGTEAFF
d_call: .; j_call: TRBJ1-5; v_call: TRBV2; clone_size: .; cdr3_nt: TGTGCCAGCATGGCAGGGCGCAATCAGCCCCAGCATTTT; cdr3_aa: CASMAGRNQPQHF
d_call: .; j_call: TRBJ2-5; v_call: TRBV20-1; clone_size: .; cdr3_nt: TGCAGTGCTAGTTCGGAAGAGACCCAGTACTTC; cdr3_aa: CSASSEETQYF
d_call: TRBD1; j_call: TRBJ1-5; v_call: TRBV4-2; clone_size: .; cdr3_nt: TGTGCCAGCAGCCGGAACGACAGGGATCGTCAGCCCCAGCATTTT; cdr3_aa: CASSRNDRDRQPQHF
d_call: TRBD1; j_call: TRBJ1-5; v_call: TRBV27; clone_size: .; cdr3_nt: TGTGCCAGCAGTGCGGATGACAGGGGATGGGTGGATAGCAATCAGCCCCAGCATTTT; cdr3_aa: CASSADDRGWVDSNQPQHF
d_call: .; j_call: TRBJ1-1; v_call: TRBV6-5; clone_size: once; cdr3_nt: TGTGCCAGCAGATGGGGGCAGGGGACGGACACTGAAGCTTTCTTT; cdr3_aa: CASRWGQGTDTEAFF
d_call: .; j_call: TRBJ1-2; v_call: TRBV15; clone_size: .; cdr3_nt: TGTGCCACCAGCAGAGATTACGGGTTCTCTAACTATGGCTACACCTTC; cdr3_aa: CATSRDYGFSNYGYTF
d_call: .; j_call: TRBJ1-6; v_call: TRBV3-1/TRBV3-2; clone_size: once; cdr3_nt: TGTGCCAGCAGCCAATTCCGGGACCGGGAGATAACCCTCCACTTT; cdr3_aa: CASSQFRDREITLHF
d_call: .; j_call: TRBJ2-1; v_call: TRBV5-1; clone_size: .; cdr3_nt: TGCGCCAGCAGCTTACGGGGAGAGAATGAGCAGTTCTTC; cdr3_aa: CASSLRGENEQFF
d_call: TRBD1; j_call: TRBJ1-2; v_call: TRBV9; clone_size: few; cdr3_nt: TGTGCCAGCAGCGCAGCCCCGACAGGGTTCTATGGCTACACCTTC; cdr3_aa: CASSAAPTGFYGYTF
d_call: TRBD2; j_call: TRBJ2-1; v_call: TRBV7-2; clone_size: few; cdr3_nt: TGTGCCAGCAGCCCAGGACCGGGACTAAACAATGAGCAGTTCTTC; cdr3_aa: CASSPGPGLNNEQFF
d_call: .; j_call: TRBJ1-3; v_call: TRBV7-7; clone_size: .; cdr3_nt: TGTGCTAGCAGCTTGAGTCGGCGGTTGGGTACCTCTGGAAACACCATATATTTT; cdr3_aa: CASSLSRRLGTSGNTIYF
d_call: .; j_call: TRBJ2-3; v_call: TRBV7-9; clone_size: .; cdr3_nt: TGTGCCAGCAGCTGGACAACCACAGATACGCAGTATTTT; cdr3_aa: CASSWTTTDTQYF
d_call: .; j_call: TRBJ1-6; v_call: TRBV27; clone_size: .; cdr3_nt: TGTGCCAGCAGTTTAAGGGGGAATTCACCCCTCCACTTT; cdr3_aa: CASSLRGNSPLHF
d_call: .; j_call: TRBJ2-3; v_call: TRBV15; clone_size: .; cdr3_nt: TGTGCCACCAGCAGAGTCAGGAGCACAGATACGCAGTATTTT; cdr3_aa: CATSRVRSTDTQYF
d_call: TRBD2; j_call: TRBJ2-1; v_call: TRBV2; clone_size: .; cdr3_nt: TGTGCCATCCGGGGGGGATACGAGCAGTTCTTC; cdr3_aa: CAIRGGYEQFF
d_call: .; j_call: TRBJ1-1; v_call: TRBV29-1; clone_size: once; cdr3_nt: TGCAGCGTTACCAGGAACACTGAAGCTTTCTTT; cdr3_aa: CSVTRNTEAFF
d_call: TRBD1; j_call: TRBJ2-2; v_call: TRBV7-7; clone_size: .; cdr3_nt: TGTGCTAGCAGCCGACAGGGGAACACCGGGGAGCTGTTTTTT; cdr3_aa: CASSRQGNTGELFF
d_call: TRBD1; j_call: TRBJ1-5; v_call: TRBV19; clone_size: .; cdr3_nt: TGTGCCAGTATGAGACAGGGCGATCAGCCCCAGCATTTT; cdr3_aa: CASMRQGDQPQHF
d_call: .; j_call: TRBJ1-2; v_call: TRBV7-8; clone_size: .; cdr3_nt: TGTGCCAGCAGCTATACGGGGGGTCAGAATGGCTACACCTTC; cdr3_aa: CASSYTGGQNGYTF
d_call: TRBD2; j_call: TRBJ2-2; v_call: TRBV5-4; clone_size: .; cdr3_nt: TGTGCCAGCAGCGGCGGGACTAGCGACACCGGGGAGCTGTTTTTT; cdr3_aa: CASSGGTSDTGELFF
d_call: TRBD1; j_call: TRBJ1-1; v_call: TRBV5-1; clone_size: .; cdr3_nt: TGCGCCAGCAGCCCACGGACAGGGTCTGCGAACACTGAAGCTTTCTTT; cdr3_aa: CASSPRTGSANTEAFF
d_call: .; j_call: TRBJ1-2; v_call: TRBV18; clone_size: few; cdr3_nt: TGTGCCAGCTCACCAGCTCACAGCAACTATGGCTACACCTTC; cdr3_aa: CASSPAHSNYGYTF
d_call: .; j_call: TRBJ1-6; v_call: TRBV11-1; clone_size: .; cdr3_nt: TGTGCCAGCAGTTCGACAGCCTATAATTCACCCCTCCACTTT; cdr3_aa: CASSSTAYNSPLHF
d_call: TRBD1; j_call: TRBJ1-6; v_call: TRBV19; clone_size: .; cdr3_nt: TGTGCGTCGGACAGGGTCGGTTCACCCCTCCACTTT; cdr3_aa: CASDRVGSPLHF
d_call: TRBD1; j_call: TRBJ2-3; v_call: TRBV6-5; clone_size: .; cdr3_nt: TGTGCCAGCAGAACGGGACAGCCAAAAGATACGCAGTATTTT; cdr3_aa: CASRTGQPKDTQYF
d_call: .; j_call: TRBJ1-4; v_call: TRBV20-1; clone_size: .; cdr3_nt: TGCAGTGCTAGCGGGACAGAAAAACTGTTTTTT; cdr3_aa: CSASGTEKLFF
d_call: .; j_call: TRBJ2-3; v_call: TRBV9; clone_size: few; cdr3_nt: TGTGCCAGCAGCGCATCGGGGGGCCGCACAGATACGCAGTATTTT; cdr3_aa: CASSASGGRTDTQYF
d_call: TRBD1; j_call: TRBJ1-1; v_call: TRBV10-2; clone_size: .; cdr3_nt: TGCGCCAGCAGGCTCACAGGGGACGCTGAAGCTTTCTTT; cdr3_aa: CASRLTGDAEAFF
d_call: TRBD1; j_call: TRBJ1-3; v_call: TRBV6-5; clone_size: .; cdr3_nt: TGTGCCAGCAGCCGGACAGGGGGCTCTGGAAACACCATATATTTT; cdr3_aa: CASSRTGGSGNTIYF
d_call: .; j_call: TRBJ2-1; v_call: TRBV7-9; clone_size: .; cdr3_nt: TGTGCCAGCAGCTTGAGTGGCGGTGAGCAGTTCTTC; cdr3_aa: CASSLSGGEQFF
d_call: TRBD2; j_call: TRBJ2-3; v_call: TRBV10-3; clone_size: .; cdr3_nt: TGTGCCATCCTAGAGGCTAGCGGGGGCACAGATACGCAGTATTTT; cdr3_aa: CAILEASGGTDTQYF
d_call: .; j_call: TRBJ1-4; v_call: TRBV9; clone_size: .; cdr3_nt: TGTGCCAGCAGCGCCCAGACTCATTCAGAAAAACTGTTTTTT; cdr3_aa: CASSAQTHSEKLFF
d_call: .; j_call: TRBJ2-2; v_call: TRBV5-1; clone_size: .; cdr3_nt: TGCGCCAGCAGCTTGAAACAGAACACCGGGGAGCTGTTTTTT; cdr3_aa: CASSLKQNTGELFF